This T cell receptor beta chain was observed in a study of T cell repertoires in cytomegalovirus infection. This clonotype has at least ten counts. Its antigen is still unknown. From the reads, TCRdb called clonotypes with MiXCR, one entry per CDR3 protein. The data hold 700,000 to 900,000 distinct CDR3 sequences, with almost 30% observed a single time. The specimen comprised cultured CD8+ T cells from PBMCs, sampled from culture after CMV antigen stimulation. The sequence was obtained from a human donor in good health (CMV status not recorded). Some clones in this sample may be carry-over from other donors' samples.

CDR3 in DNA: TGTGCCAGCAGCCTTTTAAGCCGAGGGACAGGGGTAGCAGATACGCAGTATTTT. It is translated as CASSLLSRGTGVADTQYF. The chain carries TRBV7-6 and TRBJ2-3; 10 bases fit TRBD1. After removal of 5 bases from V and 4 bases from J, the junction contained 15 bases not matched to a gene. Germline CDR1 reads SGHVS; CDR2 reads FNYEAQ. The CDR3 is made up of 18 amino acids. The full variable domain, in which reference TRBV7-6 and TRBJ2-3 provide the parts outside the CDR3, is GAGVSQSPRYKVTKRGQDVALRCDPISGHVSLYWYRQALGQGPEFLTYFNYEAQQDKSGLPNDRFSAERPEGSISTLTIQRTEQRDSAMYRCASSLLSRGTGVADTQYFGPGTRLTVL.